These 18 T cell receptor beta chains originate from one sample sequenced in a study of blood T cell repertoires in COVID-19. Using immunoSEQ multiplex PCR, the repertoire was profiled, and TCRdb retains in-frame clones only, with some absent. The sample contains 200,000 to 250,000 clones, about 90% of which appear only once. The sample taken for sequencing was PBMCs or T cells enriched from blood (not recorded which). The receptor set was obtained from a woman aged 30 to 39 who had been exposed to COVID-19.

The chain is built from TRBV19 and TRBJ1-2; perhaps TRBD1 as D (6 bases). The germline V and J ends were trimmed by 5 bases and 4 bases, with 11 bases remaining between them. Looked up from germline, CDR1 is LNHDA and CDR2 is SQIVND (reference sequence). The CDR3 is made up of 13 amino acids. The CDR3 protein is CASSPTGSYGYTF. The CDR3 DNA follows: TGTGCCAGTAGTCCCACAGGGAGCTATGGCTACACCTTC.

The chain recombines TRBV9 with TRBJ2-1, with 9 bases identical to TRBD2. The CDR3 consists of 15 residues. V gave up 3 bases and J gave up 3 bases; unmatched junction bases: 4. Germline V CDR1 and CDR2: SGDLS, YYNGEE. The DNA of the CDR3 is TGTGCCAGCAGCGCGACTAGCGGACGCTACAATGAGCAGTTCTTC. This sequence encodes CASSATSGRYNEQFF.

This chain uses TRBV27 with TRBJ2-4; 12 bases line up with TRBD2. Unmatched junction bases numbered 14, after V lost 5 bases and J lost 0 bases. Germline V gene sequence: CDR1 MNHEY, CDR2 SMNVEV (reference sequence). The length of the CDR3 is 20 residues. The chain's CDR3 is CASSPYWTSGDLLAKNIQYF. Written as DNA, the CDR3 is TGTGCCAGCAGTCCCTACTGGACTAGCGGGGACCTTCTAGCCAAAAACATTCAGTACTTC.

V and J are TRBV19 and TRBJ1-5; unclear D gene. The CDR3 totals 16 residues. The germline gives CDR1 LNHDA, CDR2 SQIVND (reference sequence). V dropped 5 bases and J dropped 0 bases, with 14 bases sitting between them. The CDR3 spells CASSPPRSYSNQPQHF. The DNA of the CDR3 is TGTGCCAGTAGTCCCCCTAGGAGTTATAGCAATCAGCCCCAGCATTTT.

This CDR3 is CASSPAGVGNEQYF. Here the CDR3 DNA reads TGTGCCAGCAGCCCGGCGGGAGTAGGGAACGAGCAGTACTTC. This sequence joins TRBV2 and TRBJ2-7; the match to TRBD2 covers 7 bases. The CDR3 length is 14 residues. V lost 6 bases and J lost 5; bases outside the gene matches: 10. Germline lookup yields CDR1 SNHLY and CDR2 FYNNEI.

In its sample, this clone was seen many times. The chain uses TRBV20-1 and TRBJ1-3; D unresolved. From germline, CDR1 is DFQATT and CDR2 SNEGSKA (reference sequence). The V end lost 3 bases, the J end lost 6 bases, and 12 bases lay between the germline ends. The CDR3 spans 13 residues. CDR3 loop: CSASAGFANTIYF. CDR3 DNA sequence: TGCAGTGCTAGTGCGGGTTTTGCAAACACCATATATTTT.

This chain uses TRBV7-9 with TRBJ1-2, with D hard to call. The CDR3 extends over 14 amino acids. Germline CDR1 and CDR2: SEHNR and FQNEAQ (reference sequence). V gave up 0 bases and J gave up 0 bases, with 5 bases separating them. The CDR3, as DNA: TGTGCCAGCAGCTTAGCCCTATCTAACTATGGCTACACCTTC. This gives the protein CASSLALSNYGYTF.

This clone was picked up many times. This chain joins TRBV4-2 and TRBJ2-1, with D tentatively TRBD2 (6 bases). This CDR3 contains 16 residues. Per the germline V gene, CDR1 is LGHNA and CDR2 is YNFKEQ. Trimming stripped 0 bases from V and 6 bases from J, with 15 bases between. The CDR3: CASSQDTAGRGNEQFF. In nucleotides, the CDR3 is TGTGCCAGCAGCCAAGATACGGCGGGAAGGGGCAATGAGCAGTTCTTC.

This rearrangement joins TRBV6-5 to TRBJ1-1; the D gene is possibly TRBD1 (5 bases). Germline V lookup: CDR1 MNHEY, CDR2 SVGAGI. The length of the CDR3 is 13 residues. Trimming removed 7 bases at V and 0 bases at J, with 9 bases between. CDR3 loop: CASMQGMNTEAFF. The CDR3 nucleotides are TGTGCCAGCATGCAGGGCATGAACACTGAAGCTTTCTTT.

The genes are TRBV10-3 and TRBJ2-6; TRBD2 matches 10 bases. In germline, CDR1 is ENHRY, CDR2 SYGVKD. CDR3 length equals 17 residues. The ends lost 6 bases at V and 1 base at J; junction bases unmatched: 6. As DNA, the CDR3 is TGTGCCATCAGAGCGACTAGCGGGTCGTCTGGGGCCAACGTCCTGACTTTC. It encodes CAIRATSGSSGANVLTF.

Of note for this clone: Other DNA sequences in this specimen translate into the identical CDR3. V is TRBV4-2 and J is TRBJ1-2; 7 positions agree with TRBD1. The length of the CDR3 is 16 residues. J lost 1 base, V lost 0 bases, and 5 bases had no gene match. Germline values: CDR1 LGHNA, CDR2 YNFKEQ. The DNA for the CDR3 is TGTGCCAGCAGCCAAGATCCCTCAGGGGGTAACTATGGCTACACCTTC. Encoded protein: CASSQDPSGGNYGYTF.

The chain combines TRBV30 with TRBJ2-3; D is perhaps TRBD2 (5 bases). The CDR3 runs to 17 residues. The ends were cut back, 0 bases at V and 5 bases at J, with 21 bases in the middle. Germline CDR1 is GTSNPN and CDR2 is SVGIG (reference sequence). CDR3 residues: CAWSVFLRTYGGDTQYF. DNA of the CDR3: TGTGCCTGGAGTGTATTTTTGAGGACGTATGGAGGAGATACGCAGTATTTT. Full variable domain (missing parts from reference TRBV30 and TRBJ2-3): SQTIHQWPATLVQPVGSPLSLECTVEGTSNPNLYWYRQAAGRGLQLLFYSVGIGQISSEVPQNLSASRPQDRQFILSSKKLLLSDSGFYLCAWSVFLRTYGGDTQYFGPGTRLTVL.

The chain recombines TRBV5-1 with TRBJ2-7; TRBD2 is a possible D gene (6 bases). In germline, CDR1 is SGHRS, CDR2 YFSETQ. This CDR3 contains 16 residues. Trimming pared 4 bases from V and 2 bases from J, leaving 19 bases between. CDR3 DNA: TGCGCCAGCAGCGAGCGCCCCCTAGCGCCTGCCTACGAGCAGTACTTC. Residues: CASSERPLAPAYEQYF.

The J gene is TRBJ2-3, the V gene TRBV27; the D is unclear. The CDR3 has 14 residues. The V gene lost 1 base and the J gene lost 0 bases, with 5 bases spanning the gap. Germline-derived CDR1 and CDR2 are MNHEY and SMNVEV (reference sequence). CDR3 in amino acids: CASSLFVSTDTQYF. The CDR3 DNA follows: TGTGCCAGCAGTTTATTCGTTAGCACAGATACGCAGTATTTT.

CDR3 sequence: CASSLGYNLYEQYF. Written as DNA, the CDR3 is TGTGCCAGCAGCTTAGGCTATAACCTATACGAGCAGTACTTC. The rearrangement links TRBV7-2 to TRBJ2-7; D unresolved. CDR1 and CDR2 from the germline V gene are SGHTA and FQGNSA. Trimming removed 1 base from V and 4 bases from J, with 11 bases in between. The CDR3 totals 14 residues.

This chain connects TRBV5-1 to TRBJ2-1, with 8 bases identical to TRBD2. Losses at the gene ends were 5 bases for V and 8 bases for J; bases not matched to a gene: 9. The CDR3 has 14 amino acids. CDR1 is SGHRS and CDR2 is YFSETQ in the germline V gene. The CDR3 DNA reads TGCGCCAGCAGATACGGGAGCGGGAGCTATGAGCAGTTCTTC. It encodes CASRYGSGSYEQFF.

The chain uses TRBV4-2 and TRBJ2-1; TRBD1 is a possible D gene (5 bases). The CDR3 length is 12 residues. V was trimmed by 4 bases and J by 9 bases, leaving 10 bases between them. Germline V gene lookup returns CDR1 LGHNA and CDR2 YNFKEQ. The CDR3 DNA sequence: TGTGCCAGCAGCCCAAAAGGGGTTGAGCAGTTCTTC. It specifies CASSPKGVEQFF.

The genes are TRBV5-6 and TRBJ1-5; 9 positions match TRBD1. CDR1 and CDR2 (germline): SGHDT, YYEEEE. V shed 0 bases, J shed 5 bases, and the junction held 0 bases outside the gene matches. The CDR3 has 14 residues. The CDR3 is CASSLGTGDQPQHF. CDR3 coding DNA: TGTGCCAGCAGCTTGGGGACAGGGGATCAGCCCCAGCATTTT.